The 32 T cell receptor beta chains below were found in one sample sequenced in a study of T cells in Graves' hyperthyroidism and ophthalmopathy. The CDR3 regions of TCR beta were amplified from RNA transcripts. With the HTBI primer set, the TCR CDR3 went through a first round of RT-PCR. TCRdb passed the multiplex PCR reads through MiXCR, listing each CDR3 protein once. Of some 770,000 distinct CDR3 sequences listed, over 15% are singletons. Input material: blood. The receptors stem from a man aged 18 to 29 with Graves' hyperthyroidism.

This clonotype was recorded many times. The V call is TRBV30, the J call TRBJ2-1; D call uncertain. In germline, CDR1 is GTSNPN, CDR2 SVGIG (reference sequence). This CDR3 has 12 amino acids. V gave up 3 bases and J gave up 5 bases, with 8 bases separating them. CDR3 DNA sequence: TGTGCCTGGAGCGTTCAGCACAATGAGCAGTTCTTC. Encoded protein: CAWSVQHNEQFF.

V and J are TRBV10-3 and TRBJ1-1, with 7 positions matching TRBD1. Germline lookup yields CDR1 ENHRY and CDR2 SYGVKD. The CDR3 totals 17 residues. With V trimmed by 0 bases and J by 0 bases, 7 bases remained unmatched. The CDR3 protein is CAISESFEGALNTEAFF. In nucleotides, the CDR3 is TGTGCCATCAGTGAGTCATTCGAGGGGGCGTTGAACACTGAAGCTTTCTTT.

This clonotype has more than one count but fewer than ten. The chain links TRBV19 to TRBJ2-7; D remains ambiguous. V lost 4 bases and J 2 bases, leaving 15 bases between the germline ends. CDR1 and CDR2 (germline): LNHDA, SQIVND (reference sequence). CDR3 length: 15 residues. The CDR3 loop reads CASSTGTSEAYEQYF. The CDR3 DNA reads TGTGCCAGTAGTACTGGTACCTCTGAGGCCTACGAGCAGTACTTC.

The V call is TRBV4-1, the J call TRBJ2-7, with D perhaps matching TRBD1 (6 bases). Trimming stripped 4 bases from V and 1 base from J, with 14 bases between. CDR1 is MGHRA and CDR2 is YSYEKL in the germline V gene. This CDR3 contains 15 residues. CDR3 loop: CASSPSGVFSYEQYF. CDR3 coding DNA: TGCGCCAGCAGCCCATCAGGGGTTTTTTCCTACGAGCAGTACTTC.

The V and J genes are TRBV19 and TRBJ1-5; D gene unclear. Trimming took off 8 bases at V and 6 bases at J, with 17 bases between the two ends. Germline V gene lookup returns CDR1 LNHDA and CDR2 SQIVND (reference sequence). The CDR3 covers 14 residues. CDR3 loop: CASQNPGYAQPQHF. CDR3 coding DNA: TGTGCCAGTCAGAACCCGGGGTACGCTCAGCCCCAGCATTTT.

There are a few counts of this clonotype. Here the CDR3 reads CSVIVGGSFDEQFF. CDR3 sequence (DNA): TGCAGCGTTATCGTAGGCGGGAGTTTCGATGAGCAGTTCTTC. The chain employs TRBV29-1 and TRBJ2-1; TRBD2 aligns across 7 bases. Germline lookup yields CDR1 SQVTM and CDR2 ANQGSEA. This CDR3 spans 14 amino acids. The V segment lost 5 bases and the J segment 8 bases; nucleotides outside the gene matches: 12.

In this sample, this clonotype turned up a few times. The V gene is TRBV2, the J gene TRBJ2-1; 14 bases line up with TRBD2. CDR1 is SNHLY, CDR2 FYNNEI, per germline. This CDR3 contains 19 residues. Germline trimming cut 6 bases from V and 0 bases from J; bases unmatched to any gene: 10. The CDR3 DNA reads TGTGCCAGCAGAGTAGGGACTAGCGGGAGCACCCTCTCCTACAATGAGCAGTTCTTC. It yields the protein CASRVGTSGSTLSYNEQFF.

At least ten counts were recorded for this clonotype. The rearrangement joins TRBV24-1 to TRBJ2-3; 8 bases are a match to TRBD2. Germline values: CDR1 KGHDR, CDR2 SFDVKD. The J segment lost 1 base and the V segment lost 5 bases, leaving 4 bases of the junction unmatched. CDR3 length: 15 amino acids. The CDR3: CATSGTSGGTDTQYF. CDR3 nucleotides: TGTGCCACCAGTGGTACTAGCGGAGGCACAGATACGCAGTATTTT.

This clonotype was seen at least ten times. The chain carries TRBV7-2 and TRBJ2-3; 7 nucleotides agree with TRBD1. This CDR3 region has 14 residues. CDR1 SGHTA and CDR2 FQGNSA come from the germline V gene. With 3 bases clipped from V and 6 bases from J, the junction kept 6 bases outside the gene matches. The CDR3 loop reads CASSFGQAGDTQYF. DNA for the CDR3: TGTGCCAGCAGCTTCGGACAGGCCGGGGATACGCAGTATTTT.

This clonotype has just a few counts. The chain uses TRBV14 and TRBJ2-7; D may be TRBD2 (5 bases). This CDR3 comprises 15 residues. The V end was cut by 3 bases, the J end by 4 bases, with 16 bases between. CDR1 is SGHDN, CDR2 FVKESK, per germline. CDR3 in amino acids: CASSHLDLPLYEQYF. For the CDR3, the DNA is TGTGCCAGCAGCCACCTGGACTTACCTCTGTACGAGCAGTACTTC.

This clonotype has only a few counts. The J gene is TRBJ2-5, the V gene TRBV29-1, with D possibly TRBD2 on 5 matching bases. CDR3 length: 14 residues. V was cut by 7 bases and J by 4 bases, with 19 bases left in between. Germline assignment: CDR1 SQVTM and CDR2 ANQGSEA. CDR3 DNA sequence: TGCAGCGGAGGGCCCTCTTCGGCTGGAGAGACCCAGTACTTC. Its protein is CSGGPSSAGETQYF. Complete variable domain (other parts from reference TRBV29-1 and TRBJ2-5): SAVISQKPSRDICQRGTSLTIQCQVDSQVTMMFWYRQQPGQSLTLIATANQGSEATYESGFVIDKFPISRPNLTFSTLTVSNMSPEDSSIYLCSGGPSSAGETQYFGPGTRLLVL.

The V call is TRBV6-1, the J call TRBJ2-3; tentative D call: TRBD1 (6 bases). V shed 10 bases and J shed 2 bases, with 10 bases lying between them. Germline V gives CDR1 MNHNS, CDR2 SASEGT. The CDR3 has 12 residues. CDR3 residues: CATDRFTDTQYF. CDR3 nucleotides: TGTGCCACGGACAGATTCACAGATACGCAGTATTTT.

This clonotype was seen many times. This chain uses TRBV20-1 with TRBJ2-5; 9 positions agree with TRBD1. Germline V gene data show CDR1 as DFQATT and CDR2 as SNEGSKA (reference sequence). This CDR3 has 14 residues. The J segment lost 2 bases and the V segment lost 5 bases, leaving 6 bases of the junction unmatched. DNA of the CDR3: TGCAGTGCTGGGGACAGGGTACGACAAGAGACCCAGTACTTC. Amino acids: CSAGDRVRQETQYF.

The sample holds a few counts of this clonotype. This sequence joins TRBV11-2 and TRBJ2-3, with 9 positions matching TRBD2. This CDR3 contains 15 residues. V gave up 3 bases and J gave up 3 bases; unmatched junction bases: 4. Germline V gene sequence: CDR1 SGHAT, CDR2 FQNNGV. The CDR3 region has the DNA TGTGCCAGCAGCTTTTCAAGCGGGAGGACAGATACGCAGTATTTT. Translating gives CASSFSSGRTDTQYF.

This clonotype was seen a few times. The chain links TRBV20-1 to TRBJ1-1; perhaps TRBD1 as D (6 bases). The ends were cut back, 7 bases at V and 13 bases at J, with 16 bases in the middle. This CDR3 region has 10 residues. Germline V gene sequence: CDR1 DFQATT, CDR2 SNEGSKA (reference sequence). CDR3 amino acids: CSVGGGGSFF. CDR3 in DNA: TGCAGTGTTGGAGGGGGGGGAAGTTTCTTT.

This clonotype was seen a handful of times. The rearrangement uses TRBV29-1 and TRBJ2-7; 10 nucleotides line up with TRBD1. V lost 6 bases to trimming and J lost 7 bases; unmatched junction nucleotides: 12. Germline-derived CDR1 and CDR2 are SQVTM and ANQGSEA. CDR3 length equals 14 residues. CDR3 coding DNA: TGCAGCGTCGCACCGGGACAGGGGACCGGAGAGCAGTACTTC. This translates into CSVAPGQGTGEQYF.

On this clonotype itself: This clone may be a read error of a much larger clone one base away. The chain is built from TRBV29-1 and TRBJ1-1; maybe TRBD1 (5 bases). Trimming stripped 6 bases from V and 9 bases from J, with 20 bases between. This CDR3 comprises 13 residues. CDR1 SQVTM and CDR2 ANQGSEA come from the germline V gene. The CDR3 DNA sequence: TGCAGCGTGCAGGCAGGGATATTAGCTAAAGCTTTCTTT. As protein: CSVQAGILAKAFF.

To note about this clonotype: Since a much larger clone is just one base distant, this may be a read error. The CDR3 loop reads CASSFPGFHNEQFF. The CDR3 coding sequence is TGTGCCAGCAGTTTTCCGGGCTTCCACAATGAGCAGTTCTTC. This chain connects TRBV28 to TRBJ2-1; D unresolved. CDR1 and CDR2 from the germline V gene are MDHEN and SYDVKM. CDR3 length: 14 amino acids. V dropped 3 bases and J dropped 5 bases, with 11 bases sitting between them.

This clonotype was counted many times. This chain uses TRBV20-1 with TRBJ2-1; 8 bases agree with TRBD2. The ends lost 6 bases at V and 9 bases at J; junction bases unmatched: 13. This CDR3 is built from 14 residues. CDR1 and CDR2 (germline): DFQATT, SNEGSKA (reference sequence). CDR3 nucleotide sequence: TGCAGTGCAATGCTAGCGGGCCTGGAGTCTGAGCAGTTCTTC. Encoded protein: CSAMLAGLESEQFF.

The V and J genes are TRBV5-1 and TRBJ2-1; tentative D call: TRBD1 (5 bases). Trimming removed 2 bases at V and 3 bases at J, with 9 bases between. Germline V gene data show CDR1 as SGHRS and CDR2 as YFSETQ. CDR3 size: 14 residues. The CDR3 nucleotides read TGCGCCAGCAGCTTCGACAGTTACTACAATGAGCAGTTCTTC. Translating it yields CASSFDSYYNEQFF.

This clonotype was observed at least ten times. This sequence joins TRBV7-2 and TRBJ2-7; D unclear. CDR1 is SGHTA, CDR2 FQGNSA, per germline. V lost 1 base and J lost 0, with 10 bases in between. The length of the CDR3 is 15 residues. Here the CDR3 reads CASSLGPIGSYEQYF. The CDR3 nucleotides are TGTGCCAGCAGCTTAGGTCCGATCGGCTCCTACGAGCAGTACTTC.

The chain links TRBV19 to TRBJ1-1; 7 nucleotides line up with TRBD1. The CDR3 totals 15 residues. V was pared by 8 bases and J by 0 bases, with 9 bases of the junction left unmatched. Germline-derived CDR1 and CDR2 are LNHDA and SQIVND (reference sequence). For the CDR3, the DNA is TGTGCCAGTCGTCAGACAGGGAGGATGAACACTGAAGCTTTCTTT. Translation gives CASRQTGRMNTEAFF.

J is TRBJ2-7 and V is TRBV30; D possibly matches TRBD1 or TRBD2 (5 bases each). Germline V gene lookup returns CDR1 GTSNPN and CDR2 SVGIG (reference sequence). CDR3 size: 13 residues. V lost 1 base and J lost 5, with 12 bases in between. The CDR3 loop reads CAWSDGTTHEQYF. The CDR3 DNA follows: TGTGCCTGGAGTGACGGGACGACCCACGAGCAGTACTTC.

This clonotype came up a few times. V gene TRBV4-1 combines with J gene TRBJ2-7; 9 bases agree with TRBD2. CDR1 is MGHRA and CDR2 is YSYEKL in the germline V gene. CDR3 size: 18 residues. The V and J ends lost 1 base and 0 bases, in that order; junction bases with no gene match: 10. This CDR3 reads CASSQVLAGGVSSYEQYF. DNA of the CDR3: TGCGCCAGCAGCCAAGTACTAGCGGGCGGAGTTAGCTCCTACGAGCAGTACTTC.

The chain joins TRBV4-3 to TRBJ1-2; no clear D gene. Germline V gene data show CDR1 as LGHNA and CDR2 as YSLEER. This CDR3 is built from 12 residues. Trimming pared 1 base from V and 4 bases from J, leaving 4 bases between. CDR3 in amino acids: CASSQVLYGYTF. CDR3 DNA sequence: TGCGCCAGCAGCCAAGTACTCTATGGCTACACCTTC.

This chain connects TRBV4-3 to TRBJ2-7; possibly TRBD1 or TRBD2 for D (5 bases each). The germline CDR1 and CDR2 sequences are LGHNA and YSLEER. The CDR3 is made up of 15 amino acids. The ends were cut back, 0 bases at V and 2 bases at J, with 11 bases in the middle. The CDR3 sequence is CASSQDGTDPYEQYF. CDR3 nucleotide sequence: TGCGCCAGCAGCCAAGATGGGACGGACCCCTACGAGCAGTACTTC.

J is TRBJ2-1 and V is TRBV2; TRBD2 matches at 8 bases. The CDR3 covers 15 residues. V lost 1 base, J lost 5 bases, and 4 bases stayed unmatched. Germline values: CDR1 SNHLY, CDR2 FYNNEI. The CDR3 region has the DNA TGTGCCAGCAGTGAAGGAGCGGGAGCAGACAATGAGCAGTTCTTC. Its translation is CASSEGAGADNEQFF.

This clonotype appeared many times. CDR3 sequence reads: CSAGSWGQGYEQYF. The CDR3 nucleotides are TGCAGTGCTGGCTCCTGGGGGCAGGGCTACGAGCAGTACTTC. This sequence joins TRBV20-1 and TRBJ2-7; the D gene is possibly TRBD1 (6 bases). Germline V gives CDR1 DFQATT, CDR2 SNEGSKA (reference sequence). Trimming took 5 bases from V and 3 from J, leaving 17 bases between them. CDR3 length: 14 amino acids.

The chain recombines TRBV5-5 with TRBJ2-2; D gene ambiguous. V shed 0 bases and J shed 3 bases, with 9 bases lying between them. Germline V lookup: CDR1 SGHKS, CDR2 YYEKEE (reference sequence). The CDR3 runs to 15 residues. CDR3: CASSLGEPDTGELFF. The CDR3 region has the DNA TGTGCCAGCAGCTTGGGGGAACCCGACACCGGGGAGCTGTTTTTT.

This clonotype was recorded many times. CDR3 nucleotides: TGTGCCAGCGGCGGGTTAGAAGCTTTCTTT. It is translated as CASGGLEAFF. The chain employs TRBV2 and TRBJ1-1; D is unclear. There are 10 residues in the CDR3. Germline CDR1 SNHLY, CDR2 FYNNEI. Trimming pared 8 bases from V and 8 bases from J, leaving 9 bases between.

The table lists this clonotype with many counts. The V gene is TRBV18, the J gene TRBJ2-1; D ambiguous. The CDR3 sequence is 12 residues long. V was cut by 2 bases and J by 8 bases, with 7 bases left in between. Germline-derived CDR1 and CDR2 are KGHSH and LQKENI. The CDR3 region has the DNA TGTGCCAGCTCACCAAGTCTTTATGAGCAGTTCTTC. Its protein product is CASSPSLYEQFF.

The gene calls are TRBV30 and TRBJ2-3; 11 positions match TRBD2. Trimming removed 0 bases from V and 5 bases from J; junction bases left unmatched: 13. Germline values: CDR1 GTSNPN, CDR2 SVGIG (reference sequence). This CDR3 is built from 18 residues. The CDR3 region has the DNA TGTGCCTGGAGTGTACGGTACGGGCTAGCGGGAGGAAGAGATACGCAGTATTTT. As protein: CAWSVRYGLAGGRDTQYF.